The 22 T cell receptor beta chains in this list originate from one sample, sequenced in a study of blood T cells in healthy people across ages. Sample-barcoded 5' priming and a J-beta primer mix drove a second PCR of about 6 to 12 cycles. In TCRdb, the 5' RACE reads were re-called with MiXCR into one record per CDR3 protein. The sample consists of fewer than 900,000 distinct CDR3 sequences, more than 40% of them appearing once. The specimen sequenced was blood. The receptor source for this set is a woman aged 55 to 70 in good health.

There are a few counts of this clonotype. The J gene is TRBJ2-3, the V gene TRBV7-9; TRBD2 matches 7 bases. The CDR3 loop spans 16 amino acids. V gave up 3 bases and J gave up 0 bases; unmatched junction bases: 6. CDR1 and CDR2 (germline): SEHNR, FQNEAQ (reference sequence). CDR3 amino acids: CASSLGRATSTDTQYF. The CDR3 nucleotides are TGTGCCAGCAGCTTGGGGAGGGCGACTAGCACAGATACGCAGTATTTT. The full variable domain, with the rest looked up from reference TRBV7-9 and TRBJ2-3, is DTGVSQNPRHKITKRGQNVTFRCDPISEHNRLYWYRQTLGQGPEFLTYFQNEAQLEKSRLLSDRFSAERPKGSFSTLEIQRTEQGDSAMYLCASSLGRATSTDTQYFGPGTRLTVL.

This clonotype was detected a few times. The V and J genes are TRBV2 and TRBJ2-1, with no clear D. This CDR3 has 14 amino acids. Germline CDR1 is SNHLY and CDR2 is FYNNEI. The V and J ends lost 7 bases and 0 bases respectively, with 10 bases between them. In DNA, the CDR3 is TGTGCCAGCATTCGGGCGAGCTCCTACAATGAGCAGTTCTTC. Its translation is CASIRASSYNEQFF.

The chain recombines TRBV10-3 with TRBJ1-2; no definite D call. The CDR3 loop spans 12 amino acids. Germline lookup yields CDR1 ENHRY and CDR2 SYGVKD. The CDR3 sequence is CAHRRDDYGYTF. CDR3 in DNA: TGTGCTCATCGTAGGGATGACTATGGCTACACCTTC.

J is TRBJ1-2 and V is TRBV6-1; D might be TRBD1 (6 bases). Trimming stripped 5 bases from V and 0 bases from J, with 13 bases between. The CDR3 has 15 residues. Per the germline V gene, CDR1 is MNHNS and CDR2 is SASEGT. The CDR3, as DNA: TGTGCCAGCAGTAACAGGGTGGCGACTAACTATGGCTACACCTTC. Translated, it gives CASSNRVATNYGYTF.

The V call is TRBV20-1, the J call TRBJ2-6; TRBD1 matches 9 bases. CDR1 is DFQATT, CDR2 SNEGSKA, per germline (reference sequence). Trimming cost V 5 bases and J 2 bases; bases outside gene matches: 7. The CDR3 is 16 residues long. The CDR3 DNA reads TGCAGTGCTTTCACAGGGGGCTCTGCTGGGGCCAACGTCCTGACTTTC. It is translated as CSAFTGGSAGANVLTF.

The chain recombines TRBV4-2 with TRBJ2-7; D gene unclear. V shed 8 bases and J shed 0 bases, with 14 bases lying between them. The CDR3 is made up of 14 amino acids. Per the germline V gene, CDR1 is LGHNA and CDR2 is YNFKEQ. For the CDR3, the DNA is TGTGCCAGCGGATCCCCTTCGAGCTCCTACGAGCAGTACTTC. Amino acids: CASGSPSSSYEQYF.

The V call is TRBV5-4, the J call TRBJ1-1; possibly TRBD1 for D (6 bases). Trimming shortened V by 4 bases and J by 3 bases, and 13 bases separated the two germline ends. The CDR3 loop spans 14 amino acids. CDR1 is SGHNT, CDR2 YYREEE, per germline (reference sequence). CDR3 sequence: CASSITGYDTEAFF. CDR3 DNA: TGTGCCAGCAGCATAACAGGGTATGACACTGAAGCTTTCTTT.

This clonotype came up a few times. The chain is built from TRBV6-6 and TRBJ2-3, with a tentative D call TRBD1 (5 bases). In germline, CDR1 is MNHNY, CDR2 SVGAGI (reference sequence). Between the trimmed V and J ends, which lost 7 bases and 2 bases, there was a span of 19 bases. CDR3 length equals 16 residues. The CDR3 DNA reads TGTGCCAGCACCAGAAGGGGTAGTCGGATCACAGATACGCAGTATTTT. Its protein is CASTRRGSRITDTQYF.

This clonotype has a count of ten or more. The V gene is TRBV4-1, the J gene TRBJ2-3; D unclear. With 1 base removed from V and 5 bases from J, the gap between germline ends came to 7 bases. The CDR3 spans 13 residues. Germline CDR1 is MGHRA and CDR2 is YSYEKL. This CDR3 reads CASSQGLGDTQYF. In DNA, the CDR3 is TGCGCCAGCAGCCAAGGCCTAGGAGATACGCAGTATTTT.

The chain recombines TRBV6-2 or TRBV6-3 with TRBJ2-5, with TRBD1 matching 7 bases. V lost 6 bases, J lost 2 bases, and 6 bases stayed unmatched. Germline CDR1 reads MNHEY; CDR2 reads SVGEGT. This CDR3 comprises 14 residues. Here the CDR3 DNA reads TGTGCCAGCAGGATTACAGGGGTTCAAGAGACCCAGTACTTC. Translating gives CASRITGVQETQYF.

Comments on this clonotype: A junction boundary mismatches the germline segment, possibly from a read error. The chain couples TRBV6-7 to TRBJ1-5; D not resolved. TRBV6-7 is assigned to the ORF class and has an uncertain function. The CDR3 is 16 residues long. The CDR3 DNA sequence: TGTGTCAGCAGAACCAGTAGTAGGATTGGCAATCAGCCCCAGCATTTT. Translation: CVSRTSSRIGNQPQHF.

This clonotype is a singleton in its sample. In DNA, the CDR3 is TGCAGCGTTGAGGGGTTAGCGGGAGCGGAGACCCAGTACTTC. Translating gives CSVEGLAGAETQYF. V is TRBV29-1 and J is TRBJ2-5, with 9 bases matching TRBD2. The CDR3 spans 14 residues. Germline CDR1 and CDR2: SQVTM and ANQGSEA. V dropped 3 bases and J dropped 5; count of bases not matched to a gene: 7.

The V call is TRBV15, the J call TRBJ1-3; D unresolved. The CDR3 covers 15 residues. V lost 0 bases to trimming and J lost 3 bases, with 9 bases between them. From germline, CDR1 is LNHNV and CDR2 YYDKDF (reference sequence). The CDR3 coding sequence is TGTGCCACCAGCAGAGAAGGAGGGAGTGGAAACACCATATATTTT. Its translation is CATSREGGSGNTIYF.

As DNA, the CDR3 is TGTGCCAGCAGCTTAGAGGGACTATCCTACAATGAGCAGTACTTC. Amino acids: CASSLEGLSYNEQYF. The chain has TRBV7-9 and TRBJ2-1; 7 nucleotides align to TRBD2. The DNA matches TRBJ2-7 better at its end, which makes the J call doubtful. The germline CDR1 and CDR2 sequences are SEHNR and FQNEAQ (reference sequence). The CDR3 loop spans 15 amino acids.

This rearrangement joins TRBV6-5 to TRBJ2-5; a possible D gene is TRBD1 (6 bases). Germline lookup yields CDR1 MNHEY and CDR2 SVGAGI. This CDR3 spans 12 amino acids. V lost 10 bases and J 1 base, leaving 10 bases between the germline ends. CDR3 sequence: CAIRTAQETQYF. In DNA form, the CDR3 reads TGTGCCATCAGGACAGCCCAAGAGACCCAGTACTTC.

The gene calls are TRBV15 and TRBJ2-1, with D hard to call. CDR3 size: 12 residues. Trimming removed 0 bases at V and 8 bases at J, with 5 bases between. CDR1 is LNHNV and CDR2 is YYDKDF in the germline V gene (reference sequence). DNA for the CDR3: TGTGCCACCAGCAGAGATCTAGATGAGCAGTTCTTC. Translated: CATSRDLDEQFF.

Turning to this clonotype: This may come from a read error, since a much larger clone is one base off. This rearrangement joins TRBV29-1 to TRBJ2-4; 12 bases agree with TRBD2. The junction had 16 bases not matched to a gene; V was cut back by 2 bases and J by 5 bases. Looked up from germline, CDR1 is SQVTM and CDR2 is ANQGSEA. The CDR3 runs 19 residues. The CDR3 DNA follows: TGCAGCGTTGAAAGGTGGGGGAGTACTAGCGGGGGGACCGAAAACATTCAGTACTTC. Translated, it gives CSVERWGSTSGGTENIQYF.

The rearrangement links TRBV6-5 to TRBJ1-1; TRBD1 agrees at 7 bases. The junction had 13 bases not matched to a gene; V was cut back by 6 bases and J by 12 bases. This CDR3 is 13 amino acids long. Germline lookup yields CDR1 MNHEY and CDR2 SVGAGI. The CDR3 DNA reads TGTGCCAGCAGCTCTCCACCGGGACAGACAACTTTCTTT. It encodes CASSSPPGQTTFF.

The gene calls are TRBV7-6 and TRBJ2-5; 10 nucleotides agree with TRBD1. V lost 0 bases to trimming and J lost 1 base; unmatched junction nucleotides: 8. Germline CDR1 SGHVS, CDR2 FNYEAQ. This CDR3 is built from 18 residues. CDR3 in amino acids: CASSLALGGQGVQETQYF. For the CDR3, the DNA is TGTGCCAGCAGCTTAGCGCTCGGAGGACAGGGGGTCCAAGAGACCCAGTACTTC.

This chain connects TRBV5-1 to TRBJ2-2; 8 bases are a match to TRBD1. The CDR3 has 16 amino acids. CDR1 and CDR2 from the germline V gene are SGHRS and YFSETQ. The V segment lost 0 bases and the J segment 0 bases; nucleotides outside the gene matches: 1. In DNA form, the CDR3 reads TGCGCCAGCAGCTTGGGACAGGGGACGAACACCGGGGAGCTGTTTTTT. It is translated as CASSLGQGTNTGELFF. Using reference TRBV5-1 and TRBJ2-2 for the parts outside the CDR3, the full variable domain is KAGVTQTPRYLIKTRGQQVTLSCSPISGHRSVSWYQQTPGQGLQFLFEYFSETQRNKGNFPGRFSGRQFSNSRSEMNVSTLELGDSALYLCASSLGQGTNTGELFFGEGSRLTVL.

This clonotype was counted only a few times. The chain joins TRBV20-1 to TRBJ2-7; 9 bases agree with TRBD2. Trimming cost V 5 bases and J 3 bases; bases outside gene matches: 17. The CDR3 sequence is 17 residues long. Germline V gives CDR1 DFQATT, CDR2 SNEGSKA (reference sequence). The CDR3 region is CSARPTGIAGAFYEQYF. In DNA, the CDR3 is TGCAGTGCTCGACCGACGGGGATAGCGGGAGCCTTCTACGAGCAGTACTTC.

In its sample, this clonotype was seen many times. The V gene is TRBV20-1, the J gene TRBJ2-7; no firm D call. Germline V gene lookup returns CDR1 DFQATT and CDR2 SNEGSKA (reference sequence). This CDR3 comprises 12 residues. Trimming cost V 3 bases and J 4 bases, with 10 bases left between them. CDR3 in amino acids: CSASRAAYEQYF. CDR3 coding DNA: TGCAGTGCTAGCCGGGCAGCTTACGAGCAGTACTTC.